Following are 17 T cell receptor beta chains from one sample sequenced in a study of early T cells in non-severe SARS-CoV-2 infection. TCRdb fed the 5' RACE reads into MiXCR, producing one record per CDR3 protein. The profile covers roughly 100,000 distinct CDR3 sequences, with around 12% appearing a single time and about 5.7% taken by the ten largest. The sequenced sample was whole blood. Receptors were obtained from an adult who was a healthcare worker with PCR-confirmed SARS-CoV-2 infection or an uninfected control (not recorded which).

The rearrangement links TRBV29-1 to TRBJ2-2; TRBD2 aligns across 10 bases. The CDR3 is 15 residues long. The germline V gene encodes CDR1 SQVTM and CDR2 ANQGSEA. Germline trimming cut 4 bases from V and 6 bases from J; bases unmatched to any gene: 8. CDR3 sequence (DNA): TGCAGCGTTGGGGCTAGCGGGAGTTTATCCGGGGAGCTGTTTTTT. Translating it yields CSVGASGSLSGELFF.

In its sample, this clonotype was seen many times. V usage is TRBV14 and J usage is TRBJ1-4, with 9 bases lining up with TRBD1. CDR1 is SGHDN and CDR2 is FVKESK in the germline V gene. J lost 2 bases, V lost 4 bases, and 14 bases had no gene match. The CDR3 has 19 residues. The CDR3 DNA reads as TGTGCCAGCAGCCCTTCACAGGGGGCTAGCCTTATTACTAATGAAAAACTGTTTTTT. This translates into CASSPSQGASLITNEKLFF.

The chain employs TRBV2 and TRBJ2-7; 8 bases align to TRBD1. Looked up from germline, CDR1 is SNHLY and CDR2 is FYNNEI. The CDR3 is 15 amino acids. V dropped 6 bases and J dropped 3; count of bases not matched to a gene: 10. DNA for the CDR3: TGTGCCAGCAGGGAGTGGGACAGGAGTTACTACGAGCAGTACTTC. Amino acids: CASREWDRSYYEQYF.

The gene calls are TRBV5-1 and TRBJ2-1; no clear D. The CDR3 is made up of 14 amino acids. Between the trimmed V and J ends, which lost 0 bases and 2 bases, there was a span of 6 bases. CDR1 is SGHRS, CDR2 YFSETQ, per germline. The CDR3 protein is CASSLGDTYNEQFF. CDR3 DNA: TGCGCCAGCAGCTTGGGGGATACCTACAATGAGCAGTTCTTC.

The chain joins TRBV12-3 or TRBV12-4 to TRBJ2-7; D is undetermined. This CDR3 is 14 amino acids long. The V gene lost 3 bases and the J gene lost 4 bases, with 13 bases spanning the gap. CDR3 coding DNA: TGTGCCAGCAGTTTCGCAGGTCCAACTTACGAGCAGTACTTC. It encodes CASSFAGPTYEQYF.

The chain carries TRBV28 and TRBJ2-3; no reliable D call. The germline V and J ends were trimmed by 2 bases and 4 bases, with 13 bases remaining between them. The V gene's germline CDR1 is MDHEN and CDR2 SYDVKM. The length of the CDR3 is 15 residues. CDR3 protein: CASSLRLVLADTQYF. CDR3 DNA sequence: TGTGCCAGCAGTTTACGGCTAGTGTTGGCAGATACGCAGTATTTT.

The chain joins TRBV6-1 to TRBJ1-5; no reliable D call. Germline-derived CDR1 and CDR2 are MNHNS and SASEGT. This CDR3 is built from 15 residues. Trimming cost V 1 base and J 3 bases, with 10 bases left between them. CDR3 sequence: CASSEVIPINQPQHF. The CDR3, as DNA: TGTGCCAGCAGTGAAGTAATTCCCATCAATCAGCCCCAGCATTTT.

The chain uses TRBV28 and TRBJ2-7; D is ambiguous. V lost 11 bases and J lost 0, with 11 bases in between. Looked up from germline, CDR1 is MDHEN and CDR2 is SYDVKM. The CDR3 is made up of 12 amino acids. The CDR3 region is CASRSSSYEQYF. The CDR3 nucleotides read TGTGCCTCTAGATCAAGCTCCTACGAGCAGTACTTC.

Turning to this clonotype: An end of the junction differs from the germline gene, which may be a read error. This chain joins TRBV28 and TRBJ2-3, with a weak D call TRBD1 (5 bases). The germline CDR1 and CDR2 sequences are MDHEN and SYDVKM. This CDR3 spans 14 amino acids. The CDR3 DNA reads TGTACCAGCAGTTTTTGGGGCCGCACAGATACGCAGTATTTT. Amino acids: CTSSFWGRTDTQYF. The whole variable domain, remainder taken from reference TRBV28 and TRBJ2-3, is DVKVTQSSRYLVKRTGEKVFLECVQDMDHENMFWYRQDPGLGLRLIYFSYDVKMKEKGDIPEGYSVSREKKERFSLILESASTNQTSMYLCTSSFWGRTDTQYFGPGTRLTVL.

This clonotype has only a few counts. This chain links TRBV29-1 with TRBJ2-7; 14 nucleotides line up with TRBD2. With 7 bases clipped from V and 1 base from J, the junction kept 12 bases outside the gene matches. The CDR3 has 17 residues. Germline V gene data show CDR1 as SQVTM and CDR2 as ANQGSEA. CDR3 loop: CSAATSGRAGLSYEQYF. The CDR3 nucleotides read TGCAGCGCCGCGACTAGCGGGAGGGCCGGTTTGTCCTACGAGCAGTACTTC.

The chain has TRBV2 and TRBJ2-5; a possible D gene is TRBD2 (6 bases). This CDR3 is built from 14 residues. The germline V gene has CDR1 SNHLY and CDR2 FYNNEI. The germline V and J ends were trimmed by 4 bases and 0 bases, with 9 bases remaining between them. The CDR3 sequence: CASSVLADQETQYF. In DNA form, the CDR3 reads TGTGCCAGCAGTGTGTTAGCGGACCAAGAGACCCAGTACTTC.

V gene TRBV29-1 combines with J gene TRBJ2-7; D uncertain. Germline loops: CDR1 SQVTM, CDR2 ANQGSEA. V was clipped by 1 base and J by 2 bases, with 3 bases between them. CDR3 length: 11 amino acids. The CDR3 spells CSVEVAYEQYF. In DNA form, the CDR3 reads TGCAGCGTTGAAGTCGCCTACGAGCAGTACTTC.

The chain employs TRBV5-1 and TRBJ2-7, with 7 bases that match TRBD1. The CDR3 covers 13 residues. Per germline, CDR1 SGHRS and CDR2 YFSETQ. V was pared by 3 bases and J by 5 bases, with 5 bases of the junction left unmatched. The DNA of the CDR3 is TGCGCCAGCAGCTCCAGGACAGGTGACGAGCAGTACTTC. It codes for CASSSRTGDEQYF.

CDR3 residues: CASTELTGGSGYTF. The CDR3, as DNA: TGTGCCAGCACCGAATTGACAGGGGGGAGCGGCTACACCTTC. This chain joins TRBV2 and TRBJ1-2; 9 nucleotides agree with TRBD1. CDR3 length equals 14 residues. Trimming cost V 7 bases and J 8 bases; bases outside gene matches: 11. Per the germline V gene, CDR1 is SNHLY and CDR2 is FYNNEI. Using reference TRBV2 and TRBJ1-2 for the parts outside the CDR3, the full variable domain is EPEVTQTPSHQVTQMGQEVILRCVPISNHLYFYWYRQILGQKVEFLVSFYNNEISEKSEIFDDQFSVERPDGSNFTLKIRSTKLEDSAMYFCASTELTGGSGYTFGSGTRLTVV.

This clonotype was observed at least ten times. The chain employs TRBV24-1 and TRBJ2-5; 7 positions agree with TRBD1. The CDR3 loop spans 15 amino acids. Germline V lookup: CDR1 KGHDR, CDR2 SFDVKD. The V gene end was trimmed by 6 bases and the J gene end by 4 bases; junction bases not matched to a gene: 10. CDR3 nucleotide sequence: TGTGCCACCAGTCCCGGGACAGCATCCGGAGAGACCCAGTACTTC. This translates into CATSPGTASGETQYF.

This clonotype is labeled as medium-sized (0.01 to 0.1%). The chain carries TRBV12-3 or TRBV12-4 and TRBJ2-3, with a tentative D call TRBD1 (6 bases). V lost 6 bases to trimming and J lost 0 bases, with 13 bases between them. The CDR3 spans 15 residues. The chain's CDR3 is CASSRWTESTDTQYF. CDR3 nucleotides: TGTGCCAGCAGCCGATGGACAGAGAGCACAGATACGCAGTATTTT.

This clonotype was found many times. The J gene is TRBJ2-7, the V gene TRBV5-1; 8 positions agree with TRBD2. With V trimmed by 1 base and J by 2 bases, 2 bases remained unmatched. The CDR3 covers 14 residues. CDR1 is SGHRS, CDR2 YFSETQ, per germline. The CDR3 sequence: CASSLSGGPYEQYF. DNA of the CDR3: TGCGCCAGCAGCTTGTCGGGAGGGCCCTACGAGCAGTACTTC.